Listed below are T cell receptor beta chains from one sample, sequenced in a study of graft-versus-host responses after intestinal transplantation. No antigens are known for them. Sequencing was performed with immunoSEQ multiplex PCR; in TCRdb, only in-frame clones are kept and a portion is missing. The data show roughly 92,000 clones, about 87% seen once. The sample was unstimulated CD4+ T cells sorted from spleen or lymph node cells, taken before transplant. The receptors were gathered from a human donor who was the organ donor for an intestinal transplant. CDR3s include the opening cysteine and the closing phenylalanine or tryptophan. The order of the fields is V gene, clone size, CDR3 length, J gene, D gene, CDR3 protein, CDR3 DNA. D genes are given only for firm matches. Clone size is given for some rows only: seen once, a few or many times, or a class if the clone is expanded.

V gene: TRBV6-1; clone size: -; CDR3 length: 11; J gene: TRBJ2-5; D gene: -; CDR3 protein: CASTRGKTQYF; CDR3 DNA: TGTGCCAGCACCAGGGGAAAGACCCAGTACTTC
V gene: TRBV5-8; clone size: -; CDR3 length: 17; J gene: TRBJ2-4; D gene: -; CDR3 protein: CASSFNPGALAKNIQYF; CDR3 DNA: TGTGCCAGCAGCTTCAATCCAGGGGCTTTAGCCAAAAACATTCAGTACTTC
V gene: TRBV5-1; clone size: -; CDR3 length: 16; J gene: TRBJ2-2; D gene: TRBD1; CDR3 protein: CASSLGWDRDTGELFF; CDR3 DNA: TGCGCCAGCAGCCTTGGCTGGGACAGGGACACCGGGGAGCTGTTTTTT
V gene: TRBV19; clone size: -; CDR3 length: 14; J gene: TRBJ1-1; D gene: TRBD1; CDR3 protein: CASQDRGTNTEAFF; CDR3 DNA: TGTGCCAGTCAGGACAGGGGCACGAACACTGAAGCTTTCTTT
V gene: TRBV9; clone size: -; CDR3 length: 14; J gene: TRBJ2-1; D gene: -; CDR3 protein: CASSVGQIHNEQFF; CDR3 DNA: TGTGCCAGCAGCGTAGGCCAGATCCACAATGAGCAGTTCTTC
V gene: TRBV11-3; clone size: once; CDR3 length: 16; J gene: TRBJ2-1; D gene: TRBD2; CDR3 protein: CASSTRPRGGYNEQFF; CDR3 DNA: TGTGCCAGCAGCACTAGGCCCCGGGGGGGATACAATGAGCAGTTCTTC
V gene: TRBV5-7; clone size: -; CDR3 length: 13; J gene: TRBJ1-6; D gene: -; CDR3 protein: CASSLKRVSPLHF; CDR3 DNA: TGTGCCAGCAGCCTAAAGAGGGTTTCACCCCTCCACTTT
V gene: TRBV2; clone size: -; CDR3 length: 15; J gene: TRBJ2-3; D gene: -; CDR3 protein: CASSSGGGFTDTQYF; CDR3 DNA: TGTGCCAGCAGTTCAGGGGGAGGTTTCACAGATACGCAGTATTTT
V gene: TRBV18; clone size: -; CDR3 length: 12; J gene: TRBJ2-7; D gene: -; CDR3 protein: CASSPQGSEQYF; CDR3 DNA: TGTGCCAGCTCACCCCAGGGTTCCGAGCAGTACTTC
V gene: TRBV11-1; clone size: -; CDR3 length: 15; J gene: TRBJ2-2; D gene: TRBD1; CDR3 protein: CASSNRGSNTGELFF; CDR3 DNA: TGTGCCAGCAGCAACAGGGGATCGAACACCGGGGAGCTGTTTTTT
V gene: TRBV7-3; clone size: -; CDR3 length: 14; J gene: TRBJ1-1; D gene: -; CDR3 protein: CASSSRRGSTEAFF; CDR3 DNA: TGTGCCAGCAGCTCAAGAAGGGGGAGCACTGAAGCTTTCTTT
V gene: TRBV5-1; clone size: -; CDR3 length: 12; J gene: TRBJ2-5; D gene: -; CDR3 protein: CASSLAHETQYF; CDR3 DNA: TGCGCCAGCAGCTTGGCCCATGAGACCCAGTACTTC
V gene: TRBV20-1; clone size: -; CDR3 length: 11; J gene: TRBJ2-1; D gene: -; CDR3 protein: CTGGSYNEQFF; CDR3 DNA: TGCACCGGGGGTTCGTACAATGAGCAGTTCTTC
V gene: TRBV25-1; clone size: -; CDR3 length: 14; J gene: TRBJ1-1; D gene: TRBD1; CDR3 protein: CASSTNRGLYEAFF; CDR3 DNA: TGTGCCAGCAGTACTAACAGGGGGTTATATGAAGCTTTCTTT
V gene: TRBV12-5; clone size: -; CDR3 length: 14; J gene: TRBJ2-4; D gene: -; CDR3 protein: CASGLGGDPNIQYF; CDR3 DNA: TGTGCTAGTGGTTTGGGCGGGGATCCAAACATTCAGTACTTC
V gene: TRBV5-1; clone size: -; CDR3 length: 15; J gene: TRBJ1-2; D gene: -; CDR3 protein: CASSLPVPQGYGYTF; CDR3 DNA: TGCGCCAGCAGCTTACCCGTCCCCCAGGGCTATGGCTACACCTTC